This TCR beta chain is drawn from a study of graft-versus-host responses after intestinal transplantation (dated by TCRdb to 2020 to 2023). Background on the whole study: The transplants that recipients got were multivisceral, liver-intestinal, or isolated intestinal. Instead of going to the commercial service, samples from a few later patients were sequenced in-house on an Illumina MiSeq and processed with MiXCR. The cohort enrolled some 25 intestinal transplant recipients including one retransplant, and 3 patients lacking pretransplant specimens were excluded. A peak of at least 4% donor T cells among recipient peripheral blood mononuclear cells was the definition used for donor T cell macrochimerism. To identify alloreactive clones, pre-transplant mixed lymphocyte reaction products were sequenced and compared with unstimulated pre-transplant donor and recipient T cells. Bulk TCR-beta CDR3 sequencing was used to track graft-versus-host and host-versus-graft alloreactive T cell clones in the graft, circulation and bone marrow after intestinal transplantation. Every recipient was given anti-thymocyte globulin induction, followed by around three years of maintenance tacrolimus and steroids. Study-wide conclusions, independent of this receptor: Peak levels of circulating GvH clones were associated with declines in HvG clones early after transplant. Conclusions were limited by the relatively low number and heterogeneity of intestinal transplant patients. In patients with donor T cell macrochimerism, the allografts had high GvH to HvG T cell clonal ratios. GvH clones turned up in recipient bone marrow, with some appearing earlier in ileal mucosa or blood, a pattern consistent with an intestinal mucosal origin.

The label giving this sample's time point can be read as: cells obtained before transplantation from donor or recipient. CD3+CD4+ and CD3+CD8+ populations were FACS-sorted from unstimulated pre-transplant donor and recipient cells taken from spleen or lymph nodes. Taken from the germline V gene, the CDR1 and CDR2 loops are WSHSY and SAAADI. Taken from cysteine to phenylalanine, the CDR3 has 12 residues. Only the CDR3 region is kept as DNA, spanning 36 bases read in frame from base 1. V loses 8 bases of germline sequence and J loses 2 bases, and the interval between the two ends is 10 bases. Libraries were built with the immunoSEQ multiplex PCR assay. In most patients, genomic DNA was isolated using the Qiagen DNeasy Blood and Tissue Kit and sent frozen to Adaptive Biotechnologies for TCR sequencing. High-throughput TCR-beta CDR3 sequencing of genomic DNA from most patients was performed by Adaptive Biotechnologies. The study's own analysis went as follows. Adaptive's ImmunoSEQ software supplied the TCR sequencing data for around 19 patients, while MiXCR and VDJtools were used to process three other patients. To correct CD4 versus CD8 sorting errors, any sequence found in both subsets at a frequency ratio below 5:1 was removed. CDR3 nucleotide sequences shared between donor and recipient were removed because the origin of such sequences could not be assigned. To count as alloreactive, a clone needed at least 2-fold expansion over unstimulated cells and a minimum CFSE-low frequency of 0.002% (template counts) or 0.001% (read counts). Mappable clones were those detected in sequenced pre-transplant spleen, lymph node, or MLR CFSE-low populations of the donor or recipient. The cumulative frequency of alloreactive clones was calculated as a percentage of all sequences, weighted by copy number. This immuneACCESS table, as held by TCRdb, lists in-frame sequences with V and J called but not all clones. Of the missing ones, under half trace to an unresolved V gene in checked studies; the others have no known cause. The DNA was the basis for D and trimming; V, J and clone size are from that table. The table for this sample lists tens of thousands of clones; roughly nine tenths of them were counted only once. The ten largest clones add up to more than 0.4% of the sample.

There are a few counts of this clone. It lacks a known antigen. There are no base qualities to consult, and no much larger clone falls within one base. The rearranged segments are TRBV10-2 and TRBJ2-7, with TRBD1 tentatively as D gene (5 bases match). Sequencing was performed on unstimulated CD8+ T cells sorted from spleen or lymph node cells, taken before intestinal transplant. The clonotype was recovered from a human donor who received an intestinal transplant. This receptor has the CDR3 CASRDSPYEQYF. The nucleotides read TGCGCCAGCCGAGACAGTCCCTACGAGCAGTACTTC.